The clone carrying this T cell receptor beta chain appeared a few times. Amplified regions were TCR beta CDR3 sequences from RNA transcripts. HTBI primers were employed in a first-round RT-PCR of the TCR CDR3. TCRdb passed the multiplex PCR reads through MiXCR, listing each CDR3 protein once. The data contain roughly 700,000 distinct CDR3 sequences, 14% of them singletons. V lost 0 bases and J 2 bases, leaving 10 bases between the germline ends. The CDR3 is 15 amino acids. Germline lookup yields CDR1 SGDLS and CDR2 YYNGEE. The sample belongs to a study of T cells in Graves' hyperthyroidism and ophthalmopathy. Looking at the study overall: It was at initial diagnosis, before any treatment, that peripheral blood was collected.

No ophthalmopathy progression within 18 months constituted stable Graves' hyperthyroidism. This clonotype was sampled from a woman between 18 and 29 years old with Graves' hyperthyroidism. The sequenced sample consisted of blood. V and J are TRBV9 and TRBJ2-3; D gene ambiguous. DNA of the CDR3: TGTGCCAGCAGCGTAGACGACGGAACCACAGATACGCAGTATTTT. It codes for CASSVDDGTTDTQYF.